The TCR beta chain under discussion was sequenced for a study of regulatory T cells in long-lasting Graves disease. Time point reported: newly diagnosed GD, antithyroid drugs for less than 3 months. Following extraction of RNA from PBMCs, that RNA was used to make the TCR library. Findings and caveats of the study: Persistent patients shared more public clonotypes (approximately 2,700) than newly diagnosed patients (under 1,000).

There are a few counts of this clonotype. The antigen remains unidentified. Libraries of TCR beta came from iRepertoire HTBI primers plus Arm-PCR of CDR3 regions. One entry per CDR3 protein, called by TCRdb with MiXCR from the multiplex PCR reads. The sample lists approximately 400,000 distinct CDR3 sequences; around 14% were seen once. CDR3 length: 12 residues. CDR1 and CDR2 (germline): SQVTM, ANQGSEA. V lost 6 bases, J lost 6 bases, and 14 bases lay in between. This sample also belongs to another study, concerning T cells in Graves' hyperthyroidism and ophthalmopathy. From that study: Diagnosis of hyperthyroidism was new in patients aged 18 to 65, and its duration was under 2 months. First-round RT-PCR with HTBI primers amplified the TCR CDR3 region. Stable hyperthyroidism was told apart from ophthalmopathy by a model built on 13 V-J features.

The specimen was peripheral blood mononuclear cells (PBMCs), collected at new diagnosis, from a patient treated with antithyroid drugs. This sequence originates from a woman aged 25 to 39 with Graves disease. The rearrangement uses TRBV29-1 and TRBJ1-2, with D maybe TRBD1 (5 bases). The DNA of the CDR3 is TGCAGCGTACTAACCGGGACCGATGGCTACACCTTC. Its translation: CSVLTGTDGYTF.